Listed here are 22 T cell receptor beta chains from one sample, sequenced in a study of beta chain features in type 1 diabetes. Reverse transcribing all isolated RNA meant expressed TCRB transcripts were sequenced. Generated by immunoSEQ multiplex PCR, the TCRdb table keeps only in-frame clones and is missing some. The sample has 390,000 or so clones, more than 11% seen once. Source material: naive CD4+ T cells from blood. These receptors originate from a man aged 25 to 40 in good health.

The chain recombines TRBV7-2 with TRBJ2-7; maybe TRBD1 (5 bases). The CDR3 covers 15 residues. Looked up from germline, CDR1 is SGHTA and CDR2 is FQGNSA. V dropped 1 base and J dropped 3 bases, with 13 bases sitting between them. The CDR3 is CASSLVATENYEQYF. The CDR3 nucleotides are TGTGCCAGCAGCTTAGTGGCGACAGAAAACTACGAGCAGTACTTC.

There are a few counts of this clone. V is TRBV13 and J is TRBJ2-3; tentatively, D is TRBD2 (6 bases). Trimming took 5 bases from V and 2 from J, leaving 14 bases between them. Germline values: CDR1 PRHDT, CDR2 FYEKMQ (reference sequence). The CDR3 is made up of 15 amino acids. CDR3 sequence reads: CASSRDSPNTDTQYF. The CDR3 DNA reads as TGTGCCAGCAGCCGGGACTCTCCGAACACAGATACGCAGTATTTT.

This chain uses TRBV5-6 with TRBJ1-1; maybe TRBD1 (6 bases). Trimming cost V 2 bases and J 0 bases, with 17 bases left between them. CDR1 SGHDT and CDR2 YYEEEE come from the germline V gene. This CDR3 spans 17 amino acids. The CDR3 loop reads CASSFFRDKYMNTEAFF. The CDR3 nucleotides are TGTGCCAGCAGCTTCTTCCGGGACAAGTATATGAACACTGAAGCTTTCTTT. The full variable domain, in which reference TRBV5-6 and TRBJ1-1 provide the parts outside the CDR3, is DAGVTQSPTHLIKTRGQQVTLRCSPKSGHDTVSWYQQALGQGPQFIFQYYEEEERQRGNFPDRFSGHQFPNYSSELNVNALLLGDSALYLCASSFFRDKYMNTEAFFGQGTRLTVV.

The chain recombines TRBV5-6 with TRBJ2-3; D is possibly TRBD2 (6 bases). The CDR3 runs 14 residues. Germline V gene data show CDR1 as SGHDT and CDR2 as YYEEEE. Trimming took off 5 bases at V and 1 base at J, with 11 bases between the two ends. CDR3 in DNA: TGTGCCAGCAGGGTGGGGGGAGGCACAGATACGCAGTATTTT. It yields the protein CASRVGGGTDTQYF.

V and J are TRBV7-2 and TRBJ1-1, with 8 bases aligning to TRBD1. V was pared by 1 base and J by 0 bases, with 1 base of the junction left unmatched. This CDR3 region has 15 residues. CDR1 is SGHTA and CDR2 is FQGNSA in the germline V gene. CDR3 loop: CASSLVTGVNTEAFF. The CDR3 nucleotides are TGTGCCAGCAGCTTAGTGACAGGGGTGAACACTGAAGCTTTCTTT.

V is TRBV30 and J is TRBJ1-5, with 9 bases lining up with TRBD1. The CDR3 runs 14 residues. V shed 2 bases and J 7 bases; nucleotides not matched to a gene: 6. Germline V gene data show CDR1 as GTSNPN and CDR2 as SVGIG (reference sequence). The CDR3 DNA is TGTGCCTGGAGTTCGGGACAGGGTTTACAGCCCCAGCATTTT. Its protein product is CAWSSGQGLQPQHF.

This chain uses TRBV9 with TRBJ2-3; weak D call: TRBD1 (5 bases). Trimming cost V 0 bases and J 4 bases, with 15 bases left between them. Germline CDR1 is SGDLS and CDR2 is YYNGEE. The CDR3 has 16 residues. The CDR3 nucleotides are TGTGCCAGCAGCGTAGAACAGGCTCGGTTGTCAGATACGCAGTATTTT. The encoded protein is CASSVEQARLSDTQYF.

A few counts support this clone. V is TRBV7-2 and J is TRBJ2-3; 7 nucleotides match TRBD1. Germline CDR1 SGHTA, CDR2 FQGNSA. The CDR3 runs 14 residues. The V and J ends lost 2 bases and 6 bases, in that order; junction bases with no gene match: 5. CDR3 nucleotides: TGTGCCAGCAGCTTACGGGGACAGAGGGATACGCAGTATTTT. Protein product: CASSLRGQRDTQYF.

This clone was seen only a few times. The chain has TRBV9 and TRBJ1-1, with D unresolved. CDR1 is SGDLS and CDR2 is YYNGEE in the germline V gene. V lost 3 bases and J lost 0, with 15 bases in between. CDR3 size: 16 residues. CDR3 sequence reads: CASSGSVSRMNTEAFF. In DNA, the CDR3 is TGTGCCAGCAGCGGATCCGTCTCCCGGATGAACACTGAAGCTTTCTTT.

The chain recombines TRBV4-3 with TRBJ2-1, with no clear D. In germline, CDR1 is LGHNA, CDR2 YSLEER. Trimming removed 1 base at V and 3 bases at J, with 10 bases between. The CDR3 has 15 residues. CDR3 coding DNA: TGCGCCAGCAGCCAAGCGGTCACGAACTACAATGAGCAGTTCTTC. Amino acids: CASSQAVTNYNEQFF.

This clone was found many times. Additional DNA sequences in this sample encode the identical CDR3. The genes are TRBV7-9 and TRBJ2-3; 7 positions agree with TRBD2. V was clipped by 1 base and J by 0 bases; unmatched bases: 1. CDR3 length: 15 amino acids. Germline loops: CDR1 SEHNR, CDR2 FQNEAQ (reference sequence). The CDR3 spells CASSLVSGSTDTQYF. As DNA, the CDR3 is TGTGCCAGCAGCTTAGTTAGCGGGAGCACAGATACGCAGTATTTT.

The chain recombines TRBV5-6 with TRBJ1-1; unclear D gene. The CDR3 loop spans 15 amino acids. Germline loops: CDR1 SGHDT, CDR2 YYEEEE. With 0 bases removed from V and 3 bases from J, the gap between germline ends came to 12 bases. The CDR3 nucleotides read TGTGCCAGCAGCTTGGGCAGAACCTGGGACACTGAAGCTTTCTTT. Translation: CASSLGRTWDTEAFF.

This clone was counted between two and nine times. The chain joins TRBV30 to TRBJ1-1; D may be TRBD1 (5 bases). V was pared by 2 bases and J by 0 bases, with 10 bases between. Germline CDR1 and CDR2: GTSNPN and SVGIG (reference sequence). The CDR3 is made up of 14 amino acids. The CDR3, as DNA: TGTGCCTGGAGTCGGGGCTTCATGAACACTGAAGCTTTCTTT. Amino acids: CAWSRGFMNTEAFF.

In this sample, this clone turned up a few times. The rearrangement links TRBV7-9 to TRBJ2-3; D is perhaps TRBD1 (6 bases). Between the trimmed V and J ends, which lost 5 bases and 2 bases, there was a span of 14 bases. Germline V gene lookup returns CDR1 SEHNR and CDR2 FQNEAQ (reference sequence). CDR3 length: 15 amino acids. CDR3 protein: CASSPGVANTDTQYF. CDR3 nucleotide sequence: TGTGCCAGCAGCCCAGGGGTAGCCAACACAGATACGCAGTATTTT.

This clone was counted between two and nine times. The chain recombines TRBV7-2 with TRBJ2-3; 10 bases are a match to TRBD2. The CDR3 is 16 amino acids. Germline CDR1 SGHTA, CDR2 FQGNSA. V was pared by 6 bases and J by 4 bases, with 10 bases of the junction left unmatched. Written as DNA, the CDR3 is TGTGCCAGCAGAGCAGGGACTAGCGTAATGGCAGATACGCAGTATTTT. Protein product: CASRAGTSVMADTQYF.

The V gene is TRBV5-1, the J gene TRBJ2-5; D may be TRBD2 (5 bases). This CDR3 is 14 amino acids long. Germline V gene lookup returns CDR1 SGHRS and CDR2 YFSETQ. Trimming shortened V by 6 bases and J by 1 base, and 13 bases separated the two germline ends. The DNA for the CDR3 is TGCGCCAGCAAGGAGCGGAGAGGCCAAGAGACCCAGTACTTC. Protein product: CASKERRGQETQYF.

This clone showed up just a few times. The CDR3 coding sequence is TGTGCCAGCAGTTATGGGCGGGAGTTTGATGAGCAGTTCTTC. This translates into CASSYGREFDEQFF. The V gene is TRBV6-5, the J gene TRBJ2-1, with 7 bases aligning to TRBD2. This CDR3 is built from 14 residues. The germline gives CDR1 MNHEY, CDR2 SVGAGI. V lost 3 bases to trimming and J lost 8 bases; unmatched junction nucleotides: 7.

This sequence joins TRBV5-4 and TRBJ2-4, with 13 nucleotides matching TRBD2. V gave up 4 bases and J gave up 13 bases; unmatched junction bases: 11. This CDR3 region has 15 residues. From germline, CDR1 is SGHNT and CDR2 YYREEE (reference sequence). In DNA, the CDR3 is TGTGCCAGCAGCCCGGGGACTAGCGGGGTGCGGGTGCAGTACTTC. This codes for CASSPGTSGVRVQYF.

This clone occurred a few times. V usage is TRBV6-6 and J usage is TRBJ1-1; maybe TRBD1 (5 bases). Between the trimmed V and J ends, which lost 5 bases and 7 bases, there was a span of 20 bases. The CDR3 totals 15 residues. CDR1 and CDR2 from the germline V gene are MNHNY and SVGAGI (reference sequence). The CDR3 region is CASSNFAAGLSEAFF. CDR3 nucleotide sequence: TGTGCCAGCAGTAACTTTGCCGCGGGGCTTAGTGAAGCTTTCTTT.

This clone was counted between two and nine times. This chain links TRBV15 with TRBJ2-1, with 7 nucleotides matching TRBD2. Germline assignment: CDR1 LNHNV and CDR2 YYDKDF (reference sequence). This CDR3 region has 16 residues. Germline trimming cut 1 base from V and 1 base from J; bases unmatched to any gene: 4. The CDR3 loop reads CATSRVAGVSYNEQFF. DNA of the CDR3: TGTGCCACCAGCAGAGTTGCGGGAGTGTCCTACAATGAGCAGTTCTTC.

This clone was picked up a small number of times. The chain has TRBV15 and TRBJ2-7, with no clear D. Germline CDR1 and CDR2: LNHNV and YYDKDF (reference sequence). The CDR3 covers 12 residues. V was clipped by 5 bases and J by 6 bases, with 11 bases between them. Here the CDR3 reads CATSLLVGEQYV. For the CDR3, the DNA is TGTGCCACCAGCCTTTTGGTCGGCGAGCAGTACGTC.

Only a few counts were recorded for this clone. The chain couples TRBV4-2 to TRBJ2-1; maybe TRBD2 (6 bases). Germline values: CDR1 LGHNA, CDR2 YNFKEQ. The V end lost 2 bases, the J end lost 13 bases, and 21 bases lay between the germline ends. This CDR3 contains 15 residues. CDR3 residues: CASSQWGEPTTIQFF. As DNA, the CDR3 is TGTGCCAGCAGCCAATGGGGGGAACCCACCACGATACAGTTCTTC.